Following are 30 T cell receptor beta chains from one sample sequenced in a study of blood T cells in healthy people across ages. A second about 7 to 12 cycle PCR used barcoded and J-beta primers. TCRdb passed the 5' RACE reads through MiXCR, listing each CDR3 protein once. The sample has about 680,000 distinct CDR3 sequences, more than 40% seen once. The sequencing input was blood. The receptor set was obtained from a woman aged 55-75 years in good health.

This clonotype has just a few counts. V gene TRBV4-2 combines with J gene TRBJ2-7; 13 bases are shared with TRBD2. Germline trimming cut 0 bases from V and 0 bases from J; bases unmatched to any gene: 2. Germline assignment: CDR1 LGHNA and CDR2 YNFKEQ. The CDR3 sequence is 17 residues long. CDR3 protein: CASSQELAGGNSYEQYF. In DNA, the CDR3 is TGTGCCAGCAGCCAAGAACTAGCGGGAGGGAACTCCTACGAGCAGTACTTC.

The chain employs TRBV7-2 and TRBJ2-4, with 8 bases fitting TRBD2. The DNA end is more similar to TRBJ2-7, so the J call may be wrong. Germline lookup yields CDR1 SGHTA and CDR2 FQGNSA. The CDR3 sequence is 14 residues long. In nucleotides, the CDR3 is TGTGCCAGCACTCGAGCGGGAGTAGGGTACGAGCAGTACTTC. It is translated as CASTRAGVGYEQYF.

A single count supports this clonotype. One end of the junction does not line up with germline, which may come from a read error. Here the CDR3 DNA reads TGCAGCGCCGGGGGGGCAACAGAGGCCCAGTACTTC. Its protein product is CSAGGATEAQYF. The chain recombines TRBV29-1 with TRBJ2-5, with 8 nucleotides matching TRBD2. Germline V CDR1 and CDR2: SQVTM, ANQGSEA. The CDR3 runs 12 residues.

The table lists this clonotype with many counts. In DNA form, the CDR3 reads TGCAGTGCCTCCCTGAGCAATCAGCCCCAGCATTTT. The encoded protein is CSASLSNQPQHF. The J gene is TRBJ1-5, the V gene TRBV20-1, with D uncertain. Germline CDR1 DFQATT, CDR2 SNEGSKA (reference sequence). V lost 6 bases and J lost 1, with 7 bases in between. This CDR3 has 12 amino acids.

The chain is built from TRBV28 and TRBJ2-7; D not resolved. V gave up 5 bases and J gave up 5 bases, with 16 bases separating them. CDR1 is MDHEN and CDR2 is SYDVKM in the germline V gene. This CDR3 is 14 amino acids long. CDR3 bases: TGTGCCAGCAGTCCGCCTGGCAGGCGGCACGAGCAGTACTTC. Amino acid sequence: CASSPPGRRHEQYF.

This clonotype was counted a few times. The chain has TRBV20-1 and TRBJ2-5; no definite D call. The CDR3 consists of 10 residues. V shed 4 bases and J shed 3 bases, with 3 bases lying between them. Germline V CDR1 and CDR2: DFQATT, SNEGSKA (reference sequence). CDR3 residues: CSATEETQYF. The CDR3, as DNA: TGCAGTGCTACTGAAGAGACCCAGTACTTC.

The rearrangement uses TRBV4-1 and TRBJ2-1; no definite D call. The V gene lost 0 bases and the J gene lost 3 bases, with 15 bases spanning the gap. Germline V lookup: CDR1 MGHRA, CDR2 YSYEKL. There are 17 residues in the CDR3. CDR3 bases: TGCGCCAGCAGCCAAGATTCGGGCCGTAGCTTCTACAATGAGCAGTTCTTC. Its translation is CASSQDSGRSFYNEQFF.

As concerns this clonotype: Germline and junction disagree at one end, which may indicate a read error. The V call is TRBV5-1, the J call TRBJ2-3; D not resolved. This CDR3 region has 13 residues. The germline V gene has CDR1 SGHRS and CDR2 YFSETQ. The CDR3 DNA sequence: TGCGCCAGCACCGAGATGTCCACAGATGCGCAGTATTTT. Amino acids: CASTEMSTDAQYF.

This clonotype was counted between two and nine times. V gene TRBV6-2 or TRBV6-3 combines with J gene TRBJ2-5; TRBD2 aligns across 12 bases. J was trimmed by 5 bases and V by 0 bases; bases with no gene match: 7. The CDR3 consists of 17 residues. Germline loops: CDR1 MNHEY, CDR2 SVGEGT. The chain's CDR3 is CASSYSMGLAGDETQYF. The CDR3 DNA reads as TGTGCCAGCAGTTACTCGATGGGACTAGCGGGTGACGAGACCCAGTACTTC.

This clonotype was detected a few times. DNA of the CDR3: TGTGCCAGCAGCTTAAGAAGGGTACGACAGGCGATCTCCTACGAGCAGTACTTC. Translation gives CASSLRRVRQAISYEQYF. The chain combines TRBV11-1 with TRBJ2-7; the D gene is possibly TRBD1 (6 bases). Germline V lookup: CDR1 SGHAT, CDR2 FQDESV (reference sequence). The CDR3 totals 18 residues. V lost 2 bases to trimming and J lost 0 bases, with 20 bases between them.

This clonotype has at least ten counts. The J gene is TRBJ1-5, the V gene TRBV7-8; TRBD1 is a possible D gene (6 bases). This CDR3 contains 15 residues. Trimming left V 1 base short and J 5 bases short, with 12 bases between. Germline V CDR1 and CDR2: SGHVS, FQNEAQ. CDR3 bases: TGTGCCAGCAGCTTAGATGGGGGCCTATATCAGCCCCAGCATTTT. Amino acid sequence: CASSLDGGLYQPQHF.

The chain has TRBV28 and TRBJ2-1; unclear D gene. The length of the CDR3 is 12 residues. Germline V lookup: CDR1 MDHEN, CDR2 SYDVKM. Trimming took off 5 bases at V and 6 bases at J, with 8 bases between the two ends. The CDR3 protein is CASSIYRNEQFF. The CDR3 DNA reads as TGTGCCAGCAGTATTTACCGCAATGAGCAGTTCTTC.

The sample holds a few counts of this clonotype. The chain has TRBV12-5 and TRBJ2-7, with a weak D call TRBD1 (6 bases). Trimming cost V 6 bases and J 3 bases, with 9 bases left between them. CDR3 length: 12 residues. Germline CDR1 reads LGHNT; CDR2 reads FRNRAP. CDR3 coding DNA: TGTGCTAGTGGCCGGGACATCTACGAGCAGTACTTC. Residues: CASGRDIYEQYF.

This clonotype was seen a few times. This chain uses TRBV7-2 with TRBJ2-1, with D possibly TRBD2 on 5 matching bases. This CDR3 contains 16 residues. Germline CDR1 reads SGHTA; CDR2 reads FQGNSA. Trimming removed 5 bases at V and 3 bases at J, with 17 bases between. The CDR3: CASSPQGARGYNEQFF. DNA of the CDR3: TGTGCCAGCAGCCCCCAAGGAGCCCGGGGCTACAATGAGCAGTTCTTC.

The V call is TRBV7-3, the J call TRBJ2-3; 7 bases match TRBD2. Germline V lookup: CDR1 SGHTA, CDR2 FQGTGA. The CDR3 has 16 residues. Unmatched junction bases numbered 13, after V lost 5 bases and J lost 5 bases. CDR3 in amino acids: CASSLRGLKEKDTQYF. Written as DNA, the CDR3 is TGTGCCAGCAGCCTCCGGGGACTAAAAGAGAAAGATACGCAGTATTTT.

This clonotype was found many times. The V call is TRBV4-3, the J call TRBJ2-1; TRBD2 matches 8 bases. CDR1 LGHNA and CDR2 YSLEER come from the germline V gene. After removal of 3 bases from V and 7 bases from J, the junction contained 5 bases not matched to a gene. This CDR3 has 14 residues. CDR3 in amino acids: CASSQGLGLNEQFF. The CDR3 region has the DNA TGCGCCAGCAGCCAGGGACTAGGGTTGAATGAGCAGTTCTTC.

The sample holds one count of this clonotype. The chain has TRBV9 and TRBJ1-1, with 8 bases identical to TRBD1. In germline, CDR1 is SGDLS, CDR2 YYNGEE. The length of the CDR3 is 15 residues. With V trimmed by 2 bases and J by 1 base, 4 bases remained unmatched. DNA of the CDR3: TGTGCCAGCAGCGTGACAGGGGCGAAGAACACTGAAGCTTTCTTT. Protein sequence: CASSVTGAKNTEAFF.

V is TRBV5-1 and J is TRBJ1-1, with D hard to call. The CDR3 length is 19 residues. The germline V gene has CDR1 SGHRS and CDR2 YFSETQ. Trimming left V 1 base short and J 1 base short, with 23 bases between. The DNA of the CDR3 is TGCGCCAGCAGCTTGCGCAGTTTGAGGGCTGAACGTGAGAACACTGAAGCTTTCTTT. Its protein is CASSLRSLRAERENTEAFF.

The chain combines TRBV7-2 with TRBJ2-1, with TRBD1 as a possible D gene (5 bases). Germline-derived CDR1 and CDR2 are SGHTA and FQGNSA. The CDR3 covers 16 residues. Trimming left V 0 bases short and J 3 bases short, with 12 bases between. The CDR3 spells CASSLAGQGGYNEQFF. The CDR3 DNA sequence: TGTGCCAGCAGCTTAGCTGGCCAGGGTGGCTACAATGAGCAGTTCTTC.

The V and J genes are TRBV7-3 and TRBJ2-1; TRBD1 aligns across 7 bases. In germline, CDR1 is SGHTA, CDR2 FQGTGA. The CDR3 extends over 13 amino acids. With V trimmed by 8 bases and J by 9 bases, 10 bases remained unmatched. CDR3 sequence: CASAQSNRGEQFF. In DNA form, the CDR3 reads TGTGCCAGCGCTCAATCAAACAGGGGTGAGCAGTTCTTC.

The chain couples TRBV20-1 to TRBJ1-1; the D is unclear. V lost 7 bases to trimming and J lost 6 bases, with 15 bases between them. This CDR3 has 12 amino acids. Germline CDR1 is DFQATT and CDR2 is SNEGSKA (reference sequence). The CDR3, as DNA: TGCAGTGTTCCTCATGGAGGGTCTGAAGCTTTCTTT. It codes for CSVPHGGSEAFF.

This CDR3 reads CASSPTRGGYGYTF. CDR3 sequence (DNA): TGTGCCAGCAGCCCAACCCGAGGGGGGTATGGCTACACCTTC. V and J are TRBV28 and TRBJ1-2; D may be TRBD1 (6 bases). The CDR3 has 14 amino acids. Germline CDR1 reads MDHEN; CDR2 reads SYDVKM. V lost 6 bases and J lost 5, with 16 bases in between.

This chain uses TRBV20-1 with TRBJ2-3, with D perhaps assigned TRBD1 or TRBD2 (6 bases each). Germline CDR1 DFQATT, CDR2 SNEGSKA (reference sequence). Trimming cost V 3 bases and J 1 base, with 11 bases left between them. This CDR3 is built from 14 residues. The CDR3 sequence is CSARWGAGTDTQYF. DNA of the CDR3: TGCAGTGCTAGGTGGGGGGCAGGCACAGATACGCAGTATTTT.

The chain uses TRBV20-1 and TRBJ2-1; D perhaps matches TRBD2 (6 bases). The germline CDR1 and CDR2 sequences are DFQATT and SNEGSKA (reference sequence). Trimming took off 3 bases at V and 9 bases at J, with 12 bases between the two ends. The length of the CDR3 is 12 residues. The CDR3 sequence is CSAREGVREQFF. CDR3 in DNA: TGCAGTGCTAGGGAGGGAGTTCGTGAGCAGTTCTTC.

The CDR3 DNA reads as TGCAGTGCTTCCATGGGACTCCCAACGTACTTC. Its protein is CSASMGLPTYF. The rearrangement uses TRBV20-1 and TRBJ2-7; possibly TRBD2 for D (6 bases). The CDR3 covers 11 residues. V was cut by 5 bases and J by 12 bases, with 17 bases left in between. CDR1 is DFQATT and CDR2 is SNEGSKA in the germline V gene (reference sequence).

The V gene is TRBV6-5, the J gene TRBJ2-1; 9 bases are a match to TRBD2. The CDR3 totals 15 residues. J gave up 2 bases and V 5 bases, and 4 bases lay outside the gene matches. The germline V gene has CDR1 MNHEY and CDR2 SVGAGI. CDR3 DNA: TGTGCCAGCAGTCAACTAGCGGGCCCCTACAATGAGCAGTTCTTC. It translates to CASSQLAGPYNEQFF.

This clonotype occurred a few times. This chain uses TRBV12-3 or TRBV12-4 with TRBJ2-1; 7 bases line up with TRBD2. The ends lost 6 bases at V and 2 bases at J; junction bases unmatched: 7. CDR3 length: 15 amino acids. CDR3 sequence reads: CASSAHSGPYNEQFF. The CDR3 bases are TGTGCCAGCAGCGCACATAGCGGGCCCTACAATGAGCAGTTCTTC.

The V gene is TRBV5-1, the J gene TRBJ2-1; TRBD2 aligns across 13 bases. CDR1 and CDR2 from the germline V gene are SGHRS and YFSETQ. The CDR3 is made up of 15 amino acids. The trim removed 0 bases at V and 9 bases at J, leaving 3 bases unmatched. CDR3 in DNA: TGCGCCAGCAGCTTGGGACTAGCGGGAGGCCGTGAGCAGTTCTTC. It specifies CASSLGLAGGREQFF.

The chain recombines TRBV10-3 with TRBJ1-1, with D possibly TRBD1 on 5 matching bases. Germline loops: CDR1 ENHRY, CDR2 SYGVKD. The CDR3 totals 12 residues. The V gene lost 7 bases and the J gene lost 2 bases, with 8 bases spanning the gap. The CDR3 is CAITGRNTEAFF. For the CDR3, the DNA is TGTGCCATCACGGGACGAAACACTGAAGCTTTCTTT.

The chain is built from TRBV14 and TRBJ1-2; 8 bases line up with TRBD1. The CDR3 has 18 residues. Trimming cost V 4 bases and J 0 bases; bases outside gene matches: 13. Germline values: CDR1 SGHDN, CDR2 FVKESK. The CDR3 sequence is CASSLRQGMGLANYGYTF. The CDR3 coding sequence is TGTGCCAGCAGCCTTCGACAGGGGATGGGCCTAGCTAACTATGGCTACACCTTC.